These T cell receptor beta chains were read from a single sample in a study of T cell repertoires in cytomegalovirus infection. TCRdb re-derived calls from the reads in MiXCR, one entry per CDR3 protein. The data contain about 310,000 distinct CDR3 sequences, roughly 9.3% of them seen just once; the ten biggest clones take up around 2.6%. The sample comprised PBMCs. These receptors came from a human donor in good health (CMV status not recorded). Some clones in this sample may be carry-over from other donors' samples. CDR3s include the opening cysteine and the closing phenylalanine or tryptophan. The D gene is left open where the match is weak. Clone size appears in some rows only: once, few, many, or a class for an expanded clone.

TRBV5-1,TRBJ2-3,TRBD1,many,TGCGCCAGCAGCCCGACGGGACAGGGTACAGATACGCAGTATTTT,CASSPTGQGTDTQYF
TRBV6-5,TRBJ1-2,TRBD1,NA,TGTGCCAGCAGCCCCGGGACAGCTAACTATGGCTACACCTTC,CASSPGTANYGYTF
TRBV20-1,TRBJ2-1,NA,NA,TGCAGTGCTAGAGATCGGCCCGTCTCCTACAATGAGCAGTTCTTC,CSARDRPVSYNEQFF
TRBV7-2,TRBJ2-3,NA,many,TGTGCCAGCAGCTTAGATAATTGGGGGACCTTAAGGGATACGCAGTATTTT,CASSLDNWGTLRDTQYF
TRBV7-2,TRBJ2-2,TRBD2,many,TGTGCCAGCAGCTTGGGGGGGACCGGGGAGCTGTTTTTT,CASSLGGTGELFF
TRBV6-2/TRBV6-3,TRBJ2-2,TRBD2,many,TGTGCCAGCAGTTACTCGCGGAGTCTAGCGGGGGGAATCGCGAACACCGGGGAGCTGTTTTTT,CASSYSRSLAGGIANTGELFF
TRBV19,TRBJ2-6,NA,many,TGTGCCAGTAGACAGGTCGGCTCTGGGGCCAACGTCCTGACTTTC,CASRQVGSGANVLTF
TRBV18,TRBJ1-6,TRBD1,few,TGTGCCAGCTCACGGGACAGTCGGGGAGGGTCACCCCTCCACTTT,CASSRDSRGGSPLHF
TRBV5-5,TRBJ1-6,NA,many,TGTGCCAGCAGCTTGGCCACAGGGTCGGGAGGCTCACCCCTCCACTTT,CASSLATGSGGSPLHF
TRBV20-1,TRBJ2-5,TRBD2,NA,TGCAGTGCTAGAGGCGGGGGGGTCCAAGAGACCCAGTACTTC,CSARGGGVQETQYF
TRBV19,TRBJ2-3,NA,NA,TGTGCCAGTAGTATGGGTCTGGATACGCAGTATTTT,CASSMGLDTQYF
TRBV3-1,TRBJ2-5,NA,NA,TGTGCCAGCAGCTCTAAGGGGTATCAAGAGACCCAGTACTTC,CASSSKGYQETQYF
TRBV5-5,TRBJ2-2,NA,few,TGTGCCAGCACCCCCGCGGACACCGGGGAGCTGTTTTTT,CASTPADTGELFF
TRBV20-1,TRBJ2-1,TRBD2,many,TGCAGTGCTAGCCCCAGCGGGGGGTCCTCCTACAATGAGCAGTTCTTC,CSASPSGGSSYNEQFF
TRBV23-1,TRBJ1-6,TRBD1,many,TGCGCCAGCAGTCAATCGTGGACAGGGGTACTCGGGCCCCTCCACTTT,CASSQSWTGVLGPLHF
TRBV20-1,TRBJ1-4,NA,many,TGCAGATACAGGGCTAATGAAAAACTGTTTTTT,CRYRANEKLFF
TRBV12-3/TRBV12-4,TRBJ1-5,NA,many,TGTGCCAGCAGCAAGGACGGTAGCAATCAGCCCCAGCATTTT,CASSKDGSNQPQHF
TRBV20-1,TRBJ1-4,TRBD1,few,TGCAGTGCTAGTAGGGGGACAGGATTCGCAACTAATGAAAAACTGTTTTTT,CSASRGTGFATNEKLFF
TRBV20-1,TRBJ2-1,NA,many,TGCAGTGCCAAGCTCTTGGGCGGAGAGGTGTCCAATGAGCAGTTCTTC,CSAKLLGGEVSNEQFF
TRBV6-2/TRBV6-3,TRBJ2-2,NA,many,TGTGCCAGCAACCGGGCCGGGAACACCGGGGAGCTGTTTTTT,CASNRAGNTGELFF
TRBV28,TRBJ2-2,NA,many,TGTGCCAGCAGCTCTTCGATCGGGGAGCTGTTTTTT,CASSSSIGELFF
TRBV19,TRBJ1-2,NA,many,TGTGCCAGTAGTACCCTCAGAGTCACGCCCTATGGCTACACCTTC,CASSTLRVTPYGYTF
TRBV5-1,TRBJ2-1,TRBD1,NA,TGCGCCAGCAGTCTACAGGGGCCGACCTACAATGAGCAGTTCTTC,CASSLQGPTYNEQFF
TRBV6-2/TRBV6-3,TRBJ2-7,NA,many,TGTGCCAGCAGTTACCTCGGGGGCGAAAACGAGCAGTACTTC,CASSYLGGENEQYF
TRBV29-1,TRBJ2-5,NA,many,TGCAGCGTTGCCGGACAAGTTGAAGAGACCCAGTACTTC,CSVAGQVEETQYF
TRBV28,TRBJ2-3,TRBD2,few,TGTGCCAGCCAGCGGGACTTTAGGCAGTATTTT,CASQRDFRQYF
TRBV12-5,TRBJ1-2,NA,many,TGTGCTAGTGGTTCTCCCGACGGGGAGGGCCTCAACTATGGCTACACCTTC,CASGSPDGEGLNYGYTF
TRBV4-2,TRBJ2-2,NA,few,TGTGCCAGCAGCCCGGGAGTTAGCGGAGAAAACACCGGGGAGCTGTTTTTT,CASSPGVSGENTGELFF
TRBV3-1,TRBJ1-3,NA,few,TGTGCCAGCAGCCCCTCGGGCGGCAGGACCATATATTTT,CASSPSGGRTIYF
TRBV7-9,TRBJ2-4,NA,many,TGTGCCAGCAGCTTAGATTCCCAACACGCCAAAAACATTCAGTACTTC,CASSLDSQHAKNIQYF
TRBV20-1,TRBJ2-5,NA,NA,TGCAGTGCTGGACAATCCCAAGAGACCCAGTACTTC,CSAGQSQETQYF
TRBV6-2/TRBV6-3,TRBJ1-1,NA,many,TGTGCCAGCAGTTCGGGGCGGGTACCCTTCGAAGCTTTCTTT,CASSSGRVPFEAFF
TRBV4-1,TRBJ1-2,NA,NA,TGCGCCAGCAGCCAAGATCACCGAAGAGGGACTGGCTACACCTTC,CASSQDHRRGTGYTF
TRBV7-2,TRBJ2-1,NA,many,TGTGCCAGCAGCTTAAAGGCCAGTTACAATGAGCAGTTCTTC,CASSLKASYNEQFF
TRBV20-1,TRBJ2-7,TRBD2,many,TGCAGTGCTAGGGGGGGGGATTTGGGCGAGCAGTACTTC,CSARGGDLGEQYF
TRBV20-1,TRBJ2-3,TRBD2,NA,TGCAGTGCTAGAGACGCGGGGGGGGCAGCAGATACGCAGTATTTT,CSARDAGGAADTQYF
TRBV20-1,TRBJ2-3,TRBD2,few,TGCAGTGCTTTTCCGCCCCACCTAGCGGTGAGCACAGATACGCAGTATTTT,CSAFPPHLAVSTDTQYF
TRBV4-3,TRBJ1-5,NA,NA,TGCGCCAGCAGCCAAGATTGGAGCTATCAGCCCCAGCATTTT,CASSQDWSYQPQHF
TRBV2,TRBJ2-7,NA,many,TGTGCCAGCAGTGTAGAAGGAGGGGGTTACGAGCAGTACTTC,CASSVEGGGYEQYF
TRBV5-1,TRBJ2-2,NA,NA,TGCGCCAGCAGCTCCTCGGACGGAGGCGGGGAGCTGTTTTTT,CASSSSDGGGELFF
TRBV12-3/TRBV12-4,TRBJ2-3,TRBD1,many,TGTGCCAGCAGTCCCGGGACAGGGAGGGGCACAGATACGCAGTATTTT,CASSPGTGRGTDTQYF
TRBV2,TRBJ2-1,TRBD2,many,TGTGCCAGCAGTACCCCGTTAGGCGGGGGACTCAATGAGCAGTTCTTC,CASSTPLGGGLNEQFF
TRBV20-1,TRBJ1-5,TRBD1,NA,TGCAGTGCTAGAGAGGGGCAGGGGGCAGGGACCCAGCATTTT,CSAREGQGAGTQHF
TRBV20-1,TRBJ2-5,NA,few,TGCAGTGCTAGCGGGGGGCCTCAAGAGACCCAGTACTTC,CSASGGPQETQYF
TRBV7-2,TRBJ1-2,NA,many,TGTGCCAGCAGCCCGGACCTTAACTATGGCTACACCTTC,CASSPDLNYGYTF
TRBV19,TRBJ1-1,NA,few,TGTGCCAGTAGTGTCACCGGGTTAGAGGCTTTCTTT,CASSVTGLEAFF
TRBV27,TRBJ1-2,NA,many,TGTGCCAGCAGTTCGCACCAGGGACCTAACTATGGCTACACCTTC,CASSSHQGPNYGYTF
TRBV6-2/TRBV6-3,TRBJ2-1,TRBD2,many,TGTGCCAGCTATGGACTAGCGCGTGGCGGGGCGTACAATGAGCAGTTCTTC,CASYGLARGGAYNEQFF
TRBV12-3/TRBV12-4,TRBJ2-1,TRBD2,NA,TGTGCCAGCATTCCCCGGGAGGGCTCCTACAATGAGCAGTTCTTC,CASIPREGSYNEQFF
TRBV7-9,TRBJ1-2,NA,many,TGTGCCAGCAGCTTAGAATGGGCCCATTATGGCTACACCTTC,CASSLEWAHYGYTF
TRBV20-1,TRBJ2-4,NA,few,TGCAGTGCTAGTCCCCGGGAAAGGGCCCTAAACATTCAGTACTTC,CSASPRERALNIQYF
TRBV19,TRBJ1-1,NA,few,TGTGCCAGTAGTATGTGGGTGGGTTCGGGCACTGAAGCTTTCTTT,CASSMWVGSGTEAFF
TRBV12-3/TRBV12-4,TRBJ1-5,TRBD1,many,TGTGCCAGCAGCGAGGGACAGTCCTTTAGCAATCAGCCCCAGCATTTT,CASSEGQSFSNQPQHF